This T cell receptor (beta chain) was captured by sequencing in a study of CD8 T cells in Susac syndrome. This CDR3 has 15 residues. The V gene's germline CDR1 is SGHTA and CDR2 FQGNSA. Trimming removed 3 bases at V and 1 base at J, with 12 bases between. Healthy donors served as age- and sex-matched controls. The authors negatively isolated CD8+ and CD4+ T cells and FACS-enriched TEMRA cells. Reverse transcription of roughly 0.5 to 1 ug RNA was performed with random hexamers. An immunoSEQ multiplex PCR generated amplified TCR beta CDR3 products spanning 54 Vbeta and 13 Jbeta. TCRdb re-analysed the immunoSEQ multiplex PCR reads in MiXCR, keeping a single row per CDR3 protein. This sample has 160,000 or so distinct CDR3 sequences; around 95% occur once, and the top ten carry about 0.14%.

The source material was CD4+ T cells from PBMCs. This TCR was recovered from a human donor in good health. The chain carries TRBV7-2 and TRBJ1-1; D gene ambiguous. The CDR3 here is CASSLVQFRNTEAFF. In DNA, the CDR3 is TGTGCCAGCAGCTTGGTCCAATTTCGGAACACTGAAGCTTTCTTT. Full variable domain (outside the CDR3, taken from reference TRBV7-2 and TRBJ1-1): GAGVSQSPSNKVTEKGKDVELRCDPISGHTALYWYRQSLGQGLEFLIYFQGNSAPDKSGLPSDRFSAERTGGSVSTLTIQRTQQEDSAVYLCASSLVQFRNTEAFFGQGTRLTVV.